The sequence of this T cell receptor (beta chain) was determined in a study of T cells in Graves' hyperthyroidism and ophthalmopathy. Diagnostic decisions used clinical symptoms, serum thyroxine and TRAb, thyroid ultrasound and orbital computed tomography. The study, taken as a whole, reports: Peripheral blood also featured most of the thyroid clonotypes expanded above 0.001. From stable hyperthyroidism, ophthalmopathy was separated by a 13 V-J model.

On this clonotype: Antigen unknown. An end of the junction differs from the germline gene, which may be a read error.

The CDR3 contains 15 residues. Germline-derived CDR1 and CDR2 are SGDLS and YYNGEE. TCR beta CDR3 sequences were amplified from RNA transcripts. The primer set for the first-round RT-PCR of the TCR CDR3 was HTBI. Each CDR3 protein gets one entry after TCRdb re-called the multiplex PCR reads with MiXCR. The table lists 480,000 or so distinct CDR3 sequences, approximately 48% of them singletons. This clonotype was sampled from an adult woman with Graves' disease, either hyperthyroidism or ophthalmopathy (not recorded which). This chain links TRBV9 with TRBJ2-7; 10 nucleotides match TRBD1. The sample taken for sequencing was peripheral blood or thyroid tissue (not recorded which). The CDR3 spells CASSVETGGTGELYF. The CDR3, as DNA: TGTGCCAGCAGCGTAGAGACAGGGGGCACCGGGGAGCTGTACTTC.